The 12 T cell receptor beta chains below all came from one sample that was sequenced in a study of PD-L1 blockade in urothelial cancer. Some clones are missing from TCRdb's copy, which holds only in-frame ones; the method was immunoSEQ multiplex PCR. The sample lists roughly 74,000 clones; about 85% were seen once. The specimen comprised PBMCs, sampled around atezolizumab (anti-PD-L1) treatment. These receptors were collected from a woman aged 70-85 years with urothelial cancer.

The chain links TRBV7-3 to TRBJ2-1; TRBD2 matches at 16 bases. The J segment lost 1 base and the V segment lost 4 bases, leaving 7 bases of the junction unmatched. This CDR3 comprises 19 residues. The V gene's germline CDR1 is SGHTA and CDR2 FQGTGA. DNA of the CDR3: TGTGCCAGCAGCTCCACGGGACTAGCGGGAGGGGTTTCCTACAATGAGCAGTTCTTC. This gives the protein CASSSTGLAGGVSYNEQFF.

The chain uses TRBV5-4 and TRBJ2-3, with 11 bases lining up with TRBD2. The CDR3 runs to 17 residues. In germline, CDR1 is SGHNT, CDR2 YYREEE (reference sequence). V shed 4 bases, J shed 1 base, and the junction held 8 bases outside the gene matches. The CDR3 is CASSTLLAGGGTDTQYF. As DNA, the CDR3 is TGTGCCAGCAGCACGCTTCTAGCGGGAGGAGGCACAGATACGCAGTATTTT.

This chain connects TRBV13 to TRBJ1-6; 7 bases line up with TRBD1. J lost 7 bases, V lost 7 bases, and 16 bases had no gene match. The germline CDR1 and CDR2 sequences are PRHDT and FYEKMQ (reference sequence). The CDR3 has 17 residues. The CDR3 sequence: CASTVTLGAGGNSPLHF. The CDR3 DNA sequence: TGTGCCAGCACCGTGACTCTGGGTGCAGGGGGAAATTCACCCCTCCACTTT.

This sequence joins TRBV7-2 and TRBJ2-1; TRBD2 aligns across 8 bases. The CDR3 has 16 amino acids. With 0 bases clipped from V and 8 bases from J, the junction kept 9 bases outside the gene matches. Germline CDR1 reads SGHTA; CDR2 reads FQGNSA. The CDR3 here is CASSLASPGLVYEQFF. CDR3 sequence (DNA): TGTGCCAGCAGCTTAGCGAGCCCGGGACTAGTATATGAGCAGTTCTTC. Supplemented by reference TRBV7-2 and TRBJ2-1, the full variable domain reads GAGVSQSPSNKVTEKGKDVELRCDPISGHTALYWYRQSLGQGLEFLIYFQGNSAPDKSGLPSDRFSAERTGGSVSTLTIQRTQQEDSAVYLCASSLASPGLVYEQFFGPGTRLTVL.

The rearrangement links TRBV6-1 to TRBJ2-7; TRBD2 matches at 10 bases. CDR3 length: 14 amino acids. Germline V gives CDR1 MNHNS, CDR2 SASEGT. Trimming at V came to 9 bases and at J to 4 bases, leaving 9 bases not matched to a gene. The CDR3 DNA sequence: TGTGCCAGTGTGCAGCGGGAGGGGATTTACGAGCAGTACTTC. It yields the protein CASVQREGIYEQYF.

CDR3 nucleotides: TGTGCCAGCAGCGCGGGACTAGCGGGGGGAGGGGAGCAGTACTTC. Translation: CASSAGLAGGGEQYF. V and J are TRBV2 and TRBJ2-7, with 15 nucleotides matching TRBD2. The CDR3 spans 15 residues. J lost 7 bases, V lost 6 bases, and 7 bases had no gene match. Germline values: CDR1 SNHLY, CDR2 FYNNEI.

This chain uses TRBV6-5 with TRBJ2-1; the match to TRBD2 covers 8 bases. Trimming at V came to 0 bases and at J to 4 bases, leaving 5 bases not matched to a gene. CDR1 and CDR2 (germline): MNHEY, SVGAGI. CDR3 size: 16 residues. Here the CDR3 reads CASSYSRGVGYNEQFF. CDR3 nucleotides: TGTGCCAGCAGTTACTCGCGGGGGGTCGGGTACAATGAGCAGTTCTTC.

This clone was seen more than once but under ten times. This rearrangement joins TRBV11-2 to TRBJ1-3; D gene uncertain. The CDR3 spans 15 residues. V lost 5 bases, J lost 4 bases, and 15 bases lay in between. The germline CDR1 and CDR2 sequences are SGHAT and FQNNGV. This CDR3 is CASSPLRGRGNTIYF. For the CDR3, the DNA is TGTGCCAGCAGCCCCCTTCGAGGGCGCGGAAACACCATATATTTT.

The gene calls are TRBV10-3 and TRBJ2-1, with TRBD2 identical over 8 bases. The CDR3 is 15 amino acids. The germline CDR1 and CDR2 sequences are ENHRY and SYGVKD. J gave up 5 bases and V 5 bases, and 8 bases lay outside the gene matches. As DNA, the CDR3 is TGTGCCATCAGTAACGCGGGGGGAGACCACAATGAGCAGTTCTTC. Its translation: CAISNAGGDHNEQFF.

V is TRBV5-1 and J is TRBJ2-3; no reliable D call. This CDR3 spans 12 amino acids. V lost 5 bases and J 1 base, leaving 5 bases between the germline ends. Per the germline V gene, CDR1 is SGHRS and CDR2 is YFSETQ. CDR3 nucleotides: TGCGCCAGCAGGGGCGGCACAGATACGCAGTATTTT. Translation: CASRGGTDTQYF.

The V call is TRBV6-5, the J call TRBJ1-3, with D possibly being TRBD1 (6 bases). The CDR3 is made up of 14 amino acids. V was cut by 7 bases and J by 4 bases, with 14 bases left in between. Germline V CDR1 and CDR2: MNHEY, SVGAGI. CDR3 loop: CASISVGAGNTIYF. The CDR3 DNA is TGTGCCAGCATTTCCGTGGGGGCGGGAAACACCATATATTTT.

This clone occurred once. This rearrangement joins TRBV7-9 to TRBJ2-1, with D possibly being TRBD2 (6 bases). Germline lookup yields CDR1 SEHNR and CDR2 FQNEAQ (reference sequence). V lost 2 bases and J 2 bases, leaving 10 bases between the germline ends. This CDR3 region has 15 residues. The CDR3 region has the DNA TGTGCCAGCAGCTTAACCGGGAGCGCCTACAATGAGCAGTTCTTC. Residues: CASSLTGSAYNEQFF. The variable domain in full, with the rest retrieved from reference TRBV7-9 and TRBJ2-1, is DTGVSQNPRHKITKRGQNVTFRCDPISEHNRLYWYRQTLGQGPEFLTYFQNEAQLEKSRLLSDRFSAERPKGSFSTLEIQRTEQGDSAMYLCASSLTGSAYNEQFFGPGTRLTVL.